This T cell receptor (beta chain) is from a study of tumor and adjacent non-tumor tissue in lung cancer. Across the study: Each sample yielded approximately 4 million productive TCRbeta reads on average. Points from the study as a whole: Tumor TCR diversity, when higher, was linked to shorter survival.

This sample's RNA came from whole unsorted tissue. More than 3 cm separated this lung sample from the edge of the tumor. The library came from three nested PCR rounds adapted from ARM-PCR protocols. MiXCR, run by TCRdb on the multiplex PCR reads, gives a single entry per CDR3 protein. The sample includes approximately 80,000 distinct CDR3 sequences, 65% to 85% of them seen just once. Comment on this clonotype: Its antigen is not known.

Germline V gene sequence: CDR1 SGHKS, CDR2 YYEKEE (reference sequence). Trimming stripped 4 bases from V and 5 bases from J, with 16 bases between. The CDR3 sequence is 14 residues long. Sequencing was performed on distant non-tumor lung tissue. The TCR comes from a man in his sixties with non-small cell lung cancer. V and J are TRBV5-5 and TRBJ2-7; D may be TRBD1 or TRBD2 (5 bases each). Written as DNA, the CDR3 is TGTGCCAGCAGCCTGACCTGGGGGAGTGACGAGCAGTACTTC. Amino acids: CASSLTWGSDEQYF.